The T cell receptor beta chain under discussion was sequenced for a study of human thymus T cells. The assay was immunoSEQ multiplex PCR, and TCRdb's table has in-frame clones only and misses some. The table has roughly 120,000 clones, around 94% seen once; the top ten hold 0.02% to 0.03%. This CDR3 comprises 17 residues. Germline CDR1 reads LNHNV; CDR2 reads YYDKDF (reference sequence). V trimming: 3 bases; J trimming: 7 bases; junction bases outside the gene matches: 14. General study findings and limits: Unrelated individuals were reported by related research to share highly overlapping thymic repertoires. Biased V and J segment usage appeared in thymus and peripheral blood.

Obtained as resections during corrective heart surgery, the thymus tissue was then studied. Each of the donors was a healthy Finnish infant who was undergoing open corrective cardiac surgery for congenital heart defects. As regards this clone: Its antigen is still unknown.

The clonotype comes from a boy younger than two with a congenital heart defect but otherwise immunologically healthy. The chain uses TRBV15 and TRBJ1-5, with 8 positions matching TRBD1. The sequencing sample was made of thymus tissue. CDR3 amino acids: CATSRTYQGAGRQPQHF. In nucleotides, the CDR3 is TGTGCCACCAGCAGGACATATCAGGGGGCAGGAAGGCAGCCCCAGCATTTT.